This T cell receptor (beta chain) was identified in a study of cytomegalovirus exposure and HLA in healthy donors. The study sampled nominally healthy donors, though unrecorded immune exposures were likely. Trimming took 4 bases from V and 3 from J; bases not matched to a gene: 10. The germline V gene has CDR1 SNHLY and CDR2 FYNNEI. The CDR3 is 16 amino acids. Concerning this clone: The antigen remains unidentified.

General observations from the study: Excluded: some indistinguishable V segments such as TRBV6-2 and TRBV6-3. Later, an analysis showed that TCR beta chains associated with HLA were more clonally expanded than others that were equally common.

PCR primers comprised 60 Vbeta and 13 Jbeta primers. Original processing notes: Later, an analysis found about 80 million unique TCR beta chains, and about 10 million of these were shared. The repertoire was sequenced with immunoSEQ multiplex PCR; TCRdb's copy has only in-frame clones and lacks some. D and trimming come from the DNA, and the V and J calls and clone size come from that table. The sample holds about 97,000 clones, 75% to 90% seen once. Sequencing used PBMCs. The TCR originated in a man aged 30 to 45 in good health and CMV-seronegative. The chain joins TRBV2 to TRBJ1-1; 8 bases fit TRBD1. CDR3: CASSAGATGAYTEAFF. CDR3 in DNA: TGTGCCAGCAGTGCAGGGGCGACAGGGGCGTACACTGAAGCTTTCTTT.